A single sample gave rise to the 21 T cell receptor beta chains below, sequenced in a study of T-cell memory formation after mild COVID-19. TCRdb itself ran the 5' RACE reads through MiXCR, one entry per CDR3 protein. The sample includes hundreds of thousands of distinct CDR3 sequences, just under 20% of them seen just once. Material for sequencing was PBMCs or a T cell subset sorted from them (not recorded which). These receptors came from a man aged 18 to 30 who had mild COVID-19 (a few samples of this study predate the infection). Cell type and time point are not known.

This clonotype was found a few times. The chain couples TRBV4-1 to TRBJ1-2; perhaps TRBD1 as D (5 bases). The ends were cut back, 5 bases at V and 6 bases at J, with 13 bases in the middle. The CDR3 is 13 residues long. In germline, CDR1 is MGHRA, CDR2 YSYEKL. The CDR3 coding sequence is TGCGCCAGCAGCACAGGACACTCCCATGGCTACACCTTC. Its translation: CASSTGHSHGYTF.

The rearrangement links TRBV9 to TRBJ1-1, with TRBD1 matching over 7 bases. This CDR3 has 14 residues. The V and J ends lost 4 bases and 5 bases, in that order; junction bases with no gene match: 8. Per germline, CDR1 SGDLS and CDR2 YYNGEE. CDR3 loop: CASSPQTGRTEAFF. CDR3 bases: TGTGCCAGCAGCCCCCAGACAGGGCGGACTGAAGCTTTCTTT.

The chain is built from TRBV5-1 and TRBJ2-3; 7 nucleotides align to TRBD2. The CDR3 covers 15 residues. The J segment lost 1 base and the V segment lost 5 bases, leaving 7 bases of the junction unmatched. CDR1 and CDR2 (germline): SGHRS, YFSETQ. CDR3 amino acids: CASRDLAGRTDTQYF. In DNA form, the CDR3 reads TGCGCCAGCAGGGATTTAGCGGGCCGCACAGATACGCAGTATTTT.

In DNA form, the CDR3 reads TGTGCCAGCAGTTACTCGAAGGGACAGGGAGGTTACAATGAGCAGTTCTTC. This translates into CASSYSKGQGGYNEQFF. The V and J genes are TRBV6-6 and TRBJ2-1; 9 bases fit TRBD1. Germline CDR1 and CDR2: MNHNY and SVGAGI (reference sequence). This CDR3 is built from 17 residues. Germline trimming cut 0 bases from V and 4 bases from J; bases unmatched to any gene: 7.

This clonotype was seen only a few times. This chain joins TRBV4-1 and TRBJ2-1; D possibly corresponds to TRBD1 (5 bases). The CDR3 has 13 amino acids. V gave up 1 base and J gave up 10 bases, with 11 bases separating them. Per germline, CDR1 MGHRA and CDR2 YSYEKL. The CDR3 here is CASSQVQVDEQFF. CDR3 DNA: TGCGCCAGCAGCCAAGTACAGGTCGACGAGCAGTTCTTC.

This chain links TRBV25-1 with TRBJ2-4; 7 positions agree with TRBD2. V lost 8 bases, J lost 0 bases, and 4 bases stayed unmatched. The CDR3 totals 14 residues. The germline CDR1 and CDR2 sequences are MGHDK and SYGVNS. The CDR3 sequence is CASRQRGAKNIQYF. Written as DNA, the CDR3 is TGTGCCAGCCGCCAGCGGGGAGCCAAAAACATTCAGTACTTC.

In regard to this clonotype: A much larger clone lies a single base off, so this may be a read error. The V gene is TRBV3-1, the J gene TRBJ2-5; 10 nucleotides agree with TRBD2. The germline V gene encodes CDR1 LGHDT and CDR2 YNNKEL (reference sequence). This CDR3 comprises 15 residues. J was trimmed by 2 bases and V by 1 base; bases with no gene match: 1. This CDR3 reads CASSQGTSGQETQYF. The CDR3 nucleotides are TGTGCCAGCAGCCAAGGGACTAGCGGACAAGAGACCCAGTACTTC.

This clonotype was seen many times. The rearrangement links TRBV20-1 to TRBJ2-1; the D gene is possibly TRBD2 (6 bases). In germline, CDR1 is DFQATT, CDR2 SNEGSKA (reference sequence). The CDR3 totals 14 residues. The V and J ends lost 0 bases and 3 bases respectively, with 9 bases between them. This CDR3 reads CSARERGNYNEQFF. CDR3 in DNA: TGCAGTGCTAGAGAGCGGGGAAACTACAATGAGCAGTTCTTC.

The chain combines TRBV28 with TRBJ1-2; 10 bases fit TRBD1. Trimming removed 7 bases from V and 3 bases from J; junction bases left unmatched: 11. This CDR3 is built from 16 residues. Germline V gene sequence: CDR1 MDHEN, CDR2 SYDVKM. CDR3 amino acids: CASIPGQGILYYGYTF. CDR3 DNA: TGTGCCAGCATTCCGGGACAGGGGATCCTCTACTATGGCTACACCTTC.

The rearrangement links TRBV9 to TRBJ2-3; D gene ambiguous. CDR3 length: 15 residues. Germline V gene data show CDR1 as SGDLS and CDR2 as YYNGEE. Deletions cut 4 bases from V and 4 bases from J, with 16 bases between. The CDR3 DNA is TGTGCCAGCAGCCTTTATGACGCCGTAGCAGATACGCAGTATTTT. It yields the protein CASSLYDAVADTQYF.

V and J are TRBV12-3 or TRBV12-4 and TRBJ2-5; D call uncertain. The CDR3 has 14 amino acids. V lost 6 bases to trimming and J lost 4 bases, with 15 bases between them. CDR3 protein: CASSIVGKIETQYF. CDR3 DNA: TGTGCCAGCAGCATAGTCGGCAAAATAGAGACCCAGTACTTC.

This clonotype was counted at least ten times. The chain joins TRBV7-2 to TRBJ1-1, with D maybe TRBD1 (5 bases). The CDR3 is 14 amino acids. Between the trimmed V and J ends, which lost 5 bases and 7 bases, there was a span of 17 bases. Germline values: CDR1 SGHTA, CDR2 FQGNSA. The CDR3 spells CASSPHGGYGEAFF. Here the CDR3 DNA reads TGTGCCAGCAGCCCCCACGGGGGGTATGGTGAAGCTTTCTTT. The entire variable domain, with the rest obtained from reference TRBV7-2 and TRBJ1-1, is as follows: GAGVSQSPSNKVTEKGKDVELRCDPISGHTALYWYRQSLGQGLEFLIYFQGNSAPDKSGLPSDRFSAERTGGSVSTLTIQRTQQEDSAVYLCASSPHGGYGEAFFGQGTRLTVV.

CDR3 sequence: CASSQGGGQIKGEAFF. As DNA, the CDR3 is TGTGCCAGCAGCCAAGGCGGGGGACAGATAAAAGGGGAAGCTTTCTTT. The rearrangement joins TRBV3-1 to TRBJ1-1, with TRBD1 matching 7 bases. CDR1 is LGHDT, CDR2 YNNKEL, per germline (reference sequence). Unmatched junction bases numbered 13, after V lost 1 base and J lost 8 bases. The CDR3 spans 16 residues.

The chain uses TRBV7-2 and TRBJ2-3; D is tentatively TRBD1 or TRBD2 (5 bases each). V was cut by 1 base and J by 10 bases, with 18 bases left in between. The CDR3 is made up of 15 amino acids. Germline V gives CDR1 SGHTA, CDR2 FQGNSA. Here the CDR3 DNA reads TGTGCCAGCAGCTTAGTCGGGACGGTGGTTTGGGCGCAGTATTTT. Its translation: CASSLVGTVVWAQYF.

V is TRBV27 and J is TRBJ1-6; D unclear. Germline V gene lookup returns CDR1 MNHEY and CDR2 SMNVEV (reference sequence). V was trimmed by 6 bases and J by 0 bases, leaving 12 bases between them. The CDR3 totals 16 residues. CDR3 loop: CASSGRESSYNSPLHF. The CDR3 DNA is TGTGCCAGCAGCGGACGGGAGAGCTCCTATAATTCACCCCTCCACTTT.

This clonotype came up a few times. The gene calls are TRBV2 and TRBJ2-3, with TRBD2 matching 8 bases. Unmatched junction bases numbered 4, after V lost 4 bases and J lost 4 bases. There are 14 residues in the CDR3. Germline values: CDR1 SNHLY, CDR2 FYNNEI. CDR3 loop: CASSARGGADTQYF. The CDR3 DNA sequence: TGTGCCAGCAGTGCACGGGGGGGGGCAGATACGCAGTATTTT.

A few counts support this clonotype. The rearrangement uses TRBV7-9 and TRBJ1-1, with D perhaps matching TRBD1 (6 bases). The CDR3 runs 15 residues. The V end lost 5 bases, the J end lost 4 bases, and 17 bases lay between the germline ends. The germline CDR1 and CDR2 sequences are SEHNR and FQNEAQ (reference sequence). CDR3 in DNA: TGTGCCAGCAGCCATCAACTGGGGGCATCCACTGAAGCTTTCTTT. Protein sequence: CASSHQLGASTEAFF. Full variable domain (rest looked up from reference TRBV7-9 and TRBJ1-1): DTGVSQNPRHKITKRGQNVTFRCDPISEHNRLYWYRQTLGQGPEFLTYFQNEAQLEKSRLLSDRFSAERPKGSFSTLEIQRTEQGDSAMYLCASSHQLGASTEAFFGQGTRLTVV.

A few counts support this clonotype. This chain connects TRBV12-3 or TRBV12-4 to TRBJ2-3; TRBD1 or TRBD2 may be the D gene (6 bases each). The CDR3 covers 13 residues. Trimming cost V 6 bases and J 6 bases, with 13 bases left between them. CDR3 nucleotides: TGTGCCAGCAGCAGGGGAGGCCAGGATACGCAGTATTTT. Translated: CASSRGGQDTQYF.

The chain carries TRBV10-3 and TRBJ2-1; 7 bases match TRBD1. The CDR3 contains 13 residues. The junction had 6 bases not matched to a gene; V was cut back by 8 bases and J by 5 bases. The germline V gene encodes CDR1 ENHRY and CDR2 SYGVKD. The CDR3 loop reads CAIAGQDNNEQFF. CDR3 in DNA: TGTGCCATCGCAGGACAGGATAACAATGAGCAGTTCTTC.

This clonotype was detected only a few times. This sequence joins TRBV20-1 and TRBJ1-6; D may be TRBD1 (5 bases). The CDR3 covers 15 residues. V was shortened by 1 base and J by 4 bases, with 11 bases between the two germline ends. CDR1 is DFQATT, CDR2 SNEGSKA, per germline (reference sequence). CDR3 amino acids: CSARGGEPYNSPLHF. In nucleotides, the CDR3 is TGCAGTGCTAGAGGGGGGGAACCGTATAATTCACCCCTCCACTTT.

This clonotype occurred many times. The chain links TRBV7-8 to TRBJ2-7, with 7 bases fitting TRBD1. There are 17 residues in the CDR3. Unmatched junction bases numbered 16, after V lost 2 bases and J lost 6 bases. CDR1 SGHVS and CDR2 FQNEAQ come from the germline V gene. In DNA, the CDR3 is TGTGCCAGCAGCTTACCCCGGACAGGCGACGCTACGACCGAGCAGTACTTC. Translated: CASSLPRTGDATTEQYF.